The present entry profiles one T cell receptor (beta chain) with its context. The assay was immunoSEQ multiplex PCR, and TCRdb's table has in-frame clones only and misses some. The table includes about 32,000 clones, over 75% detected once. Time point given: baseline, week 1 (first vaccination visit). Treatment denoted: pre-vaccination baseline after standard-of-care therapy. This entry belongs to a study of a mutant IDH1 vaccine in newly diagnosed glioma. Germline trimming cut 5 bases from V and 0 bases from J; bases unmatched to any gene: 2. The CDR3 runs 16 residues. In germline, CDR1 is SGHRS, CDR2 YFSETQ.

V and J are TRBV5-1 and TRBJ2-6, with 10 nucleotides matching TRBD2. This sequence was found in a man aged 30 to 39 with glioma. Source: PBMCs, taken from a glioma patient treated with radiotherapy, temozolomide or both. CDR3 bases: TGCGCCAGCAGTCTAGCGGGGGCCTCTGGGGCCAACGTCCTGACTTTC. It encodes CASSLAGASGANVLTF. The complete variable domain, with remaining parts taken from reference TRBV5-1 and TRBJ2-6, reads KAGVTQTPRYLIKTRGQQVTLSCSPISGHRSVSWYQQTPGQGLQFLFEYFSETQRNKGNFPGRFSGRQFSNSRSEMNVSTLELGDSALYLCASSLAGASGANVLTFGAGSRLTVL.